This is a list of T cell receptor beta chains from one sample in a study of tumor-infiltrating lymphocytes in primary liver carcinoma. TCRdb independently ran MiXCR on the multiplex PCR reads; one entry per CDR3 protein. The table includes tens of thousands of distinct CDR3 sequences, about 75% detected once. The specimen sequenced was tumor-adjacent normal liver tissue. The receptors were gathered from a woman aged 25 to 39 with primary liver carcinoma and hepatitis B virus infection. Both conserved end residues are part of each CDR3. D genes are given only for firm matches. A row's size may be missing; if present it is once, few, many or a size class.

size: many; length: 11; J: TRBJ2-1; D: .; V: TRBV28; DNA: TGTGCCAGCAGTTTTAGGGGTGAGCAGTTCTTC; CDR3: CASSFRGEQFF
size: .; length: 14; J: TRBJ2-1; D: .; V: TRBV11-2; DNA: TGTGCCAGCAACCATCGAGGGGCCTACAATGGGCATTTCTTC; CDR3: CASNHRGAYNGHFF
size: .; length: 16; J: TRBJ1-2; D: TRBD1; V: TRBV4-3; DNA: TGCACCAGCAGCCAAGTCAGGGGGCGCGGCGACTATGGCTACACCTTT; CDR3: CTSSQVRGRGDYGYTF
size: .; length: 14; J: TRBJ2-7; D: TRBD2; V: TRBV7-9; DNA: TGTGCCAGCGGCTCGGGAGGTCTCTCCTGCGAGCAGTACTTC; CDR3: CASGSGGLSCEQYF
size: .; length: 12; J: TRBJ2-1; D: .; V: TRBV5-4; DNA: TGTGCCAACAGCTTGGTCCGGTATGAGCAGTTCTTC; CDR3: CANSLVRYEQFF
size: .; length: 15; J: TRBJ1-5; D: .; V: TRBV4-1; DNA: TGCACCAGCAGCCAAGATGACAGAGTCAGGGAGCCCCAGCATTTT; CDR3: CTSSQDDRVREPQHF
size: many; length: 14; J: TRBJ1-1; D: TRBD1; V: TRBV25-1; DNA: TGTGCCAGCAGTGGGGACAGGGGGAACACTGAAGCTTTCTTT; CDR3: CASSGDRGNTEAFF
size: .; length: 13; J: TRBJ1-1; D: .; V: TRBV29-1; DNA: TGCAGCGTTTATCACAGTCTGAACCCTGGAGCTTTCTTT; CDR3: CSVYHSLNPGAFF
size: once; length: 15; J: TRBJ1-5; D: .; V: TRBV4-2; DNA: TGTGCCAGCGGCCAAGATATGACATTGGATCAGCCTCAGCATTTT; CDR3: CASGQDMTLDQPQHF
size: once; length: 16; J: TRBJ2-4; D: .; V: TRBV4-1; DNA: TGCACCAGCAGCCCAGAGTTGAATAGGGACACGTGCAAGTGGTACTTC; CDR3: CTSSPELNRDTCKWYF
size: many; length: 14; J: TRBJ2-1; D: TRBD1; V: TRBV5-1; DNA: TGCGCCAGCAGCTTGGACAGGGGTAACAATGAGCAGTTCTTC; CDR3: CASSLDRGNNEQFF
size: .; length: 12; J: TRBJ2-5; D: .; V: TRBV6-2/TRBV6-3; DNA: TGTGCCGGGGGGGCCAGGAGGGAGACCCAGTACTTC; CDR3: CAGGARRETQYF
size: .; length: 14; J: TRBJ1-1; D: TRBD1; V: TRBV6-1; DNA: TGTGCCAGCAGTGTTGACAGGGGGTACACTGAAGCTTTCTTT; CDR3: CASSVDRGYTEAFF
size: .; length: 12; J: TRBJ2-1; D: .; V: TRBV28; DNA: TGTGCCAGCAGTGTTACAGGGAATGAGCAGTTCTTC; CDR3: CASSVTGNEQFF
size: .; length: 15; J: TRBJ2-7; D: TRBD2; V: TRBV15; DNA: TGTGCCACCAGCAGAGAATCCGGCGGGAGCTACGAGCAGTACTTC; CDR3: CATSRESGGSYEQYF
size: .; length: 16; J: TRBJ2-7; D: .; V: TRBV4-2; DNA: TGTGCCAGCACCCAAGATTCGGAACAGGGGAGGGACGAGCAGTACTTC; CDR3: CASTQDSEQGRDEQYF
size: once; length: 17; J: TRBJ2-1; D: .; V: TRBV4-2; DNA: TGTGCCAGCAGCCAAGGCCCCGTAGTAGCGTGTCAAAATGAGCAGTTCTTC; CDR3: CASSQGPVVACQNEQFF
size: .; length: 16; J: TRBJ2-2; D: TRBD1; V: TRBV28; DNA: TGTGCCACTAGTCCGTGGGACAGGGGGCTGACCGGGGAGCTGTTTTTT; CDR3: CATSPWDRGLTGELFF
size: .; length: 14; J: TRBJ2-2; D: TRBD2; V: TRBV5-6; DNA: TGTGGCTCCCGGGTGGCGGGAGTCACAGGGGAGCTGTTTTTT; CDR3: CGSRVAGVTGELFF
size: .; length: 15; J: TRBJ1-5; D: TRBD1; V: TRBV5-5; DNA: TGTGCCAGCAGCCAGGACAGGCAGATTCATCAGCCCCAGCATTTT; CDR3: CASSQDRQIHQPQHF
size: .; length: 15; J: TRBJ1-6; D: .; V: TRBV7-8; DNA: TGTGCCAGCGGCTTAGGACCTGCCAATTTTGAGGCCCTCCACTTT; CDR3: CASGLGPANFEALHF
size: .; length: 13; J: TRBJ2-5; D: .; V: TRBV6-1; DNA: TGTGTCATCCGACGGAATAGAGAAGAGACCCAGTACTTC; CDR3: CVIRRNREETQYF
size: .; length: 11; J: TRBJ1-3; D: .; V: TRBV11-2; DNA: TGTGCCAGTAGCCCGAGGGCAGCCCTCTATTTC; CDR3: CASSPRAALYF